This TCR beta chain was captured in a study of blood T cell repertoires in COVID-19. Study in general: Whether acute or convalescent, the COVID-19 samples came from the United States, Italy and Spain. PBMCs, B-cell-depleted T cells, or T cells were the source of the cDNA or gDNA that made up the material.

Original handling: Estimated nucleated cell counts came from reference gene primer amplification. Only in-frame clones appear in the TCRdb table, and some are missing; sequencing was by immunoSEQ multiplex PCR. V and J calls and clone size are as listed in that table; D and trimming were resolved from the DNA. The table records around 280,000 clones, around 85% of them present only once. This clone was counted once. The receptor was isolated from a woman in her 30s who had recovered from COVID-19. The sample taken for sequencing was peripheral blood.

DNA of the CDR3: TGTGCCAGCAGTCCTTTCGCGGGGGAAACCGGGGAGCTGTTTTTT. Its protein product is CASSPFAGETGELFF. V usage is TRBV6-5 and J usage is TRBJ2-2; 7 positions agree with TRBD2. The CDR3 covers 15 residues. Germline CDR1 reads MNHEY; CDR2 reads SVGAGI. V lost 5 bases to trimming and J lost 5 bases; unmatched junction nucleotides: 8.